This note documents a single T cell receptor (beta chain) sequence. TCRdb reanalysed the PCR reads using MiXCR and keeps one entry per CDR3 protein. The data contain about 20,000 distinct CDR3 sequences, approximately 40% of them singletons. Germline loops: CDR1 SEHNR, CDR2 FQNEAQ (reference sequence). The CDR3 contains 17 residues. V lost 3 bases, J lost 4 bases, and 11 bases stayed unmatched. The data were taken from a study of tumor-infiltrating lymphocytes in oesophageal squamous cell carcinoma. The rearrangement joins TRBV7-9 to TRBJ2-5; TRBD1 matches 10 bases. What was sequenced was normal esophageal tissue next to the tumor. The sequence came from a male donor with esophageal squamous cell carcinoma. Here the CDR3 DNA reads TGTGCCAGCAGCTTGGGGTTGACAGGGGGCTTGGGAGAGACCCAGTACTTC. Its protein product is CASSLGLTGGLGETQYF.